One sample yielded the 12 T cell receptor beta chains listed below, sequenced in a study of CXCR3-negative and CXCR3-positive naive CD8 T cells. It was by 5' RACE with UMI labels that the TRB cDNA libraries were prepared. From the 5' RACE reads, TCRdb lists one entry per CDR3 protein and no DNA. This table lists 46,000 or so distinct CDR3 sequences. The specimen was naive CXCR3- CD8+ T cells from blood. Subset of the sample: CD45RO-CCR7+CD27+CD95- naive CD8+ T cells lacking CXCR3 (TNR3-). The receptor source for this set is a human donor in good health. Some clones in this sample may be carry-over from other donors' samples.

This chain connects TRBV7-8 to TRBJ1-2; TCRdb's D call, TRBD1, is unchecked because there is no DNA. CDR3 length equals 16 residues. In germline, CDR1 is SGHVS, CDR2 FQNEAQ. The CDR3 sequence is CASSLNSLPDNHRYTF.

The CDR3 is CSVLPLDGTQYF. This sequence joins TRBV29-1 and TRBJ2-5; without DNA, the TCRdb call of TRBD2 cannot be checked. The germline CDR1 and CDR2 sequences are SQVTM and ANQGSEA. There are 12 residues in the CDR3.

J is TRBJ2-7 and V is TRBV29-1; TCRdb names TRBD2, which stays unverified in the absence of DNA. Per germline, CDR1 SQVTM and CDR2 ANQGSEA. The CDR3 extends over 12 amino acids. The chain's CDR3 is CSSLGGGDEQYF.

The rearrangement joins TRBV7-9 to TRBJ2-2; the TCRdb D gene call, TRBD1, has no DNA to confirm it. This CDR3 spans 17 amino acids. Germline V gives CDR1 SEHNR, CDR2 FQNEAQ (reference sequence). CDR3 sequence: CASSQTTGQANTGELFF.

The V and J genes are TRBV5-6 and TRBJ1-2. The CDR3 is made up of 14 amino acids. Germline CDR1 SGHDT, CDR2 YYEEEE. The CDR3 protein is CASSWGTANYGYTF.

The rearrangement uses TRBV15 and TRBJ1-2. The germline V gene has CDR1 LNHNV and CDR2 YYDKDF (reference sequence). The CDR3 is made up of 13 amino acids. The chain's CDR3 is CATSVTANYGYTF.

The chain couples TRBV6-5 to TRBJ2-6; TCRdb designates TRBD1, a call that cannot be tested without DNA. CDR3 size: 17 residues. The germline V gene has CDR1 MNHEY and CDR2 SVGAGI. CDR3 region: CASSSRGPTSGANVLTF.

This clonotype is called medium-sized (0.01 to 0.1%) based on its frequency. The chain employs TRBV29-1 and TRBJ2-2; TCRdb returns TRBD1, unconfirmable since there is no DNA. The CDR3 runs 15 residues. CDR1 SQVTM and CDR2 ANQGSEA come from the germline V gene. CDR3: CSASPGPYVTGELFF.

V and J are TRBV28 and TRBJ2-1; TCRdb indicates TRBD2, and absent DNA this call remains unverified. Germline lookup yields CDR1 MDHEN and CDR2 SYDVKM. The CDR3 spans 13 residues. The CDR3 reads CASSPGTNSEQFF. Complete variable domain (other parts from reference TRBV28 and TRBJ2-1): DVKVTQSSRYLVKRTGEKVFLECVQDMDHENMFWYRQDPGLGLRLIYFSYDVKMKEKGDIPEGYSVSREKKERFSLILESASTNQTSMYLCASSPGTNSEQFFGPGTRLTVL.

V gene TRBV29-1 combines with J gene TRBJ2-7; as DNA is missing, the TRBD1 call by TCRdb cannot be tested. The CDR3 has 12 residues. Germline CDR1 SQVTM, CDR2 ANQGSEA. The CDR3 loop is CSVQGDPYEQYF.

The chain links TRBV4-3 to TRBJ2-5; as DNA is missing, the TRBD1 call by TCRdb cannot be tested. The germline V gene has CDR1 LGHNA and CDR2 YSLEER. CDR3 length equals 15 residues. Here the CDR3 reads CASSQIWGGEETQYF.

V usage is TRBV12-3 or TRBV12-4 and J usage is TRBJ2-3; TCRdb's D call, TRBD2, is unchecked because there is no DNA. This CDR3 has 14 residues. The CDR3 region is CASSRLVATDTQYF.